The entry that follows covers one T cell receptor (beta chain) sequence. Its antigen is undetermined. Compared with germline, one end of the junction differs, possibly owing to a read error. This entry comes from a study of tumor and adjacent non-tumor tissue in lung cancer. Study outcomes and limitations: TCR diversity was significantly greater in tumor than normal lung tissue. In normal lung, the top 100 clones were significantly more dominant than in tumor. Tumor TCR diversity, when higher, was linked to shorter survival.

RNA was extracted from bulk tissue without any cell sorting. More than 3 cm separated this lung sample from the edge of the tumor. Newly diagnosed lung cancer patients had thoracic surgery in China, August–late 2014, without prior chemotherapy. Germline lookup yields CDR1 SGHAT and CDR2 FQDESV (reference sequence). The CDR3 length is 16 residues. The library came from three nested PCR rounds adapted from ARM-PCR protocols. TCRdb analysed the multiplex PCR reads with MiXCR anew, one entry per CDR3 protein. The profile shows 98,000 or so distinct CDR3 sequences, roughly 78% of them singletons. The chain carries TRBV11-1 and TRBJ2-1; weak D call: TRBD2 (6 bases). The sequence was obtained from a man aged 55 to 69 with small cell lung cancer. The sample was distant non-tumor lung tissue. The CDR3 sequence is CDSSRYGGTSYNEQFF. DNA of the CDR3: TGTGACAGCAGCCGCTACGGCGGGACGAGCTACAATGAGCAGTTCTTT.